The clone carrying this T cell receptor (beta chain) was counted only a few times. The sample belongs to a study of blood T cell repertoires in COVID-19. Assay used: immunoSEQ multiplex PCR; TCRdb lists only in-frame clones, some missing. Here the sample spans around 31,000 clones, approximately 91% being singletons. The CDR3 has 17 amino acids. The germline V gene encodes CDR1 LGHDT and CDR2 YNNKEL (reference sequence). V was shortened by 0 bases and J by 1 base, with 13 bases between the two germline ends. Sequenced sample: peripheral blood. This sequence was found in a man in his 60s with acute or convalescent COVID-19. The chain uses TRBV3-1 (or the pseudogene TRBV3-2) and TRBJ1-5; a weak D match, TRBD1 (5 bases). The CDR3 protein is CASSQDNGGRSNQPQHF. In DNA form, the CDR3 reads TGTGCCAGCAGCCAAGATAACGGGGGACGGAGCAATCAGCCCCAGCATTTT.